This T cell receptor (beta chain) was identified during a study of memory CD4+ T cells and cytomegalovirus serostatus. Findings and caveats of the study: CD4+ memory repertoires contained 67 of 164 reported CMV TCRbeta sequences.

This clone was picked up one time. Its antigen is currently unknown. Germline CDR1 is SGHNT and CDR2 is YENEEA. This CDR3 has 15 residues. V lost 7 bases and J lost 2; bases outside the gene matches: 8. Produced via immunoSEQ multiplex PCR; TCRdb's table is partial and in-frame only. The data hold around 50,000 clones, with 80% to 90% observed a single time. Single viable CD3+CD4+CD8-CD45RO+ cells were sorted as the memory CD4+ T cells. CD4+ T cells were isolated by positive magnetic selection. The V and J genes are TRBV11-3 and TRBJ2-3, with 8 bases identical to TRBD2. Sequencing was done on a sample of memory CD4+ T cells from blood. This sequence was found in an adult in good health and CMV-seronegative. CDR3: CASNKQLAATDTQYF. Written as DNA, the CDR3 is TGTGCCAGCAATAAGCAACTAGCGGCCACAGATACGCAGTATTTT.